These 11 T cell receptor beta chains were sequenced from one sample in a study of blood T cell repertoires in COVID-19. The data were produced by immunoSEQ multiplex PCR, yet TCRdb's version contains in-frame clones alone and is incomplete. The sample lists over 200,000 clones, over 75% seen once, with approximately 0.7% in the top ten. Sequenced material: peripheral blood. These receptors all come from a human donor in a cohort sampled during active COVID-19.

The chain couples TRBV18 to TRBJ2-6, with D possibly matching TRBD1 (6 bases). CDR3 length equals 16 residues. Germline lookup yields CDR1 KGHSH and CDR2 LQKENI. V gave up 1 base and J gave up 3 bases, with 10 bases separating them. Written as DNA, the CDR3 is TGTGCCAGCTCACCACGACAGGCTAGTGGGGCCAACGTCCTGACTTTC. Protein: CASSPRQASGANVLTF. Variable domain in full (rest from reference TRBV18 and TRBJ2-6): NAGVMQNPRHLVRRRGQEARLRCSPMKGHSHVYWYRQLPEEGLKFMVYLQKENIIDESGMPKERFSAEFPKEGPSILRIQQVVRGDSAAYFCASSPRQASGANVLTFGAGSRLTVL.

The chain has TRBV7-6 and TRBJ2-7; 10 nucleotides line up with TRBD1. The CDR3 extends over 17 amino acids. The germline V gene encodes CDR1 SGHVS and CDR2 FNYEAQ. V was clipped by 8 bases and J by 0 bases; unmatched bases: 13. CDR3 in amino acids: CASYDRGPNTSSYEQYF. CDR3 DNA sequence: TGTGCCAGCTACGACAGGGGGCCTAATACGAGCTCCTACGAGCAGTACTTC.

This clone was seen only once. The V call is TRBV7-2, the J call TRBJ2-7; 10 bases are shared with TRBD2. Per the germline V gene, CDR1 is SGHTA and CDR2 is FQGNSA. The length of the CDR3 is 15 residues. After removal of 1 base from V and 6 bases from J, the junction contained 6 bases not matched to a gene. The CDR3 DNA is TGTGCCAGCAGCTTAGTGAGCGGGGGGGCGCGCGAGCAGTACTTC. It specifies CASSLVSGGAREQYF. The whole variable domain, remainder taken from reference TRBV7-2 and TRBJ2-7, is GAGVSQSPSNKVTEKGKDVELRCDPISGHTALYWYRQSLGQGLEFLIYFQGNSAPDKSGLPSDRFSAERTGGSVSTLTIQRTQQEDSAVYLCASSLVSGGAREQYFGPGTRLTVT.

The chain is built from TRBV11-2 and TRBJ2-7; 7 bases line up with TRBD2. V lost 5 bases, J lost 4 bases, and 8 bases stayed unmatched. The CDR3 contains 14 residues. Germline CDR1 SGHAT, CDR2 FQNNGV. CDR3 nucleotides: TGTGCCAGCAGCAGGACCGACGGGAGGTACGAGCAGTACTTC. Translation gives CASSRTDGRYEQYF.

The V call is TRBV19, the J call TRBJ1-1; D perhaps matches TRBD1 (5 bases). Germline CDR1 LNHDA, CDR2 SQIVND (reference sequence). The V end lost 3 bases, the J end lost 0 bases, and 8 bases lay between the germline ends. The CDR3 consists of 14 residues. The CDR3 region is CASSIQGMNTEAFF. Written as DNA, the CDR3 is TGTGCCAGTAGTATCCAGGGTATGAACACTGAAGCTTTCTTT.

The sample holds one count of this clone. V gene TRBV28 combines with J gene TRBJ2-6, with D possibly matching TRBD1 (5 bases). V was shortened by 2 bases and J by 0 bases, with 11 bases between the two germline ends. The CDR3 totals 17 residues. Germline values: CDR1 MDHEN, CDR2 SYDVKM. The CDR3 region is CASSLRQFFSGANVLTF. CDR3 in DNA: TGTGCCAGCAGTTTACGACAGTTTTTCTCTGGGGCCAACGTCCTGACTTTC. Using reference TRBV28 and TRBJ2-6 for the parts outside the CDR3, the full variable domain is DVKVTQSSRYLVKRTGEKVFLECVQDMDHENMFWYRQDPGLGLRLIYFSYDVKMKEKGDIPEGYSVSREKKERFSLILESASTNQTSMYLCASSLRQFFSGANVLTFGAGSRLTVL.

The chain is built from TRBV4-1 and TRBJ2-3, with 8 nucleotides matching TRBD2. V trimming: 3 bases; J trimming: 0 bases; junction bases outside the gene matches: 2. Germline CDR1 and CDR2: MGHRA and YSYEKL. CDR3 length: 15 residues. The CDR3 region has the DNA TGCGCCAGCAGCCAGATAGCGGGGAGCACAGATACGCAGTATTTT. Its protein product is CASSQIAGSTDTQYF.

Written as DNA, the CDR3 is TGTGCCAGCAGCTTAGAAGTCAGGGTTTCACCCCTCCACTTT. Protein product: CASSLEVRVSPLHF. The gene calls are TRBV11-2 and TRBJ1-6; D is possibly TRBD1 (5 bases). Germline V CDR1 and CDR2: SGHAT, FQNNGV. The ends were cut back, 0 bases at V and 9 bases at J, with 9 bases in the middle. The CDR3 is 14 amino acids.

This clone was seen just once. The chain recombines TRBV2 with TRBJ1-1, with D uncertain. The CDR3 runs to 15 residues. Germline V lookup: CDR1 SNHLY, CDR2 FYNNEI. The germline V and J ends were trimmed by 7 bases and 0 bases, with 15 bases remaining between them. The CDR3 is CASILVSGMNTEAFF. The CDR3 bases are TGTGCCAGCATTTTAGTGTCGGGAATGAACACTGAAGCTTTCTTT. Drawing the rest from reference TRBV2 and TRBJ1-1, the complete variable domain is EPEVTQTPSHQVTQMGQEVILRCVPISNHLYFYWYRQILGQKVEFLVSFYNNEISEKSEIFDDQFSVERPDGSNFTLKIRSTKLEDSAMYFCASILVSGMNTEAFFGQGTRLTVV.

The V and J genes are TRBV3-1 (or the pseudogene TRBV3-2) and TRBJ2-7; 9 nucleotides agree with TRBD2. J was trimmed by 0 bases and V by 5 bases; bases with no gene match: 5. This CDR3 is 15 amino acids long. Germline V gives CDR1 LGHDT, CDR2 YNNKEL (reference sequence). The CDR3 is CASSREREVSYEQYF. In DNA, the CDR3 is TGTGCCAGCAGCAGGGAGCGGGAGGTCTCCTACGAGCAGTACTTC.

The CDR3 reads CASSLTPRAARGDSNEKLFF. Written as DNA, the CDR3 is TGTGCCAGCAGCTTAACCCCCAGGGCGGCCAGGGGGGATTCTAATGAAAAACTGTTTTTT. V and J are TRBV7-3 and TRBJ1-4; 7 nucleotides line up with TRBD1. The CDR3 has 20 amino acids. Germline V lookup: CDR1 SGHTA, CDR2 FQGTGA. V was pared by 0 bases and J by 3 bases, with 16 bases of the junction left unmatched.